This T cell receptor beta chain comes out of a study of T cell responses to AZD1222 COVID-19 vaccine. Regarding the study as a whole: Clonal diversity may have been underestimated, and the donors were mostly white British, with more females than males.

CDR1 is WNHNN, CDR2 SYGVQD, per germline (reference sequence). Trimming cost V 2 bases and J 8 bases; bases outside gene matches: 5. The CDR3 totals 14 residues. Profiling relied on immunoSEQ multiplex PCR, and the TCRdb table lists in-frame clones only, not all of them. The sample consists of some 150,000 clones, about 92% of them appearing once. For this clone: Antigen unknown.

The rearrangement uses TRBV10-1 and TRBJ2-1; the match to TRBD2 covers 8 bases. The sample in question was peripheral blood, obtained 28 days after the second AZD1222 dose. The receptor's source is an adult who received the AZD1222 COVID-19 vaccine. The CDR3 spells CASSESILADEQFF. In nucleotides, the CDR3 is TGCGCCAGCAGTGAGAGTATACTAGCGGATGAGCAGTTCTTC.